These 28 T cell receptor beta chains came from one sample sequenced in a study of human T cells and chemical hapten exposure. TCRdb used MiXCR to reprocess the RACE reads, holding one entry per CDR3 protein. Found here are around 80,000 distinct CDR3 sequences, under 10% of them singletons; the top ten hold less than 2%. As for time point: healthy volunteer bleed at 6 weeks. It was from unfractionated whole blood that total RNA was extracted. Sequencing was carried out using whole blood. The receptors shown here come from a male donor in good health. Some clones in this sample may be carry-over from other donors' samples.

The V and J genes are TRBV29-1 and TRBJ2-2, with 8 bases matching TRBD2. Unmatched junction bases numbered 25, after V lost 6 bases and J lost 4 bases. The CDR3 spans 20 residues. Germline CDR1 is SQVTM and CDR2 is ANQGSEA. In DNA, the CDR3 is TGCAGCGTGTCCATGGGACGGGCGGGTATAGCGGGGTTCCTCACCGGGGAGCTGTTTTTT. This translates into CSVSMGRAGIAGFLTGELFF.

The chain carries TRBV19 and TRBJ2-7; possible D gene TRBD1, 6 bases. V was cut by 5 bases and J by 1 base, with 15 bases left in between. The CDR3 consists of 15 residues. Germline V lookup: CDR1 LNHDA, CDR2 SQIVND (reference sequence). This CDR3 is CASSPSGVGSYEQYF. CDR3 in DNA: TGTGCCAGTAGTCCCTCAGGGGTAGGATCCTACGAGCAGTACTTC.

V gene TRBV20-1 combines with J gene TRBJ2-5; no clear D. CDR1 DFQATT and CDR2 SNEGSKA come from the germline V gene (reference sequence). V lost 1 base and J 2 bases, leaving 8 bases between the germline ends. The CDR3 has 13 residues. The CDR3 loop reads CSARVQTQETQYF. CDR3 bases: TGCAGTGCTAGAGTGCAGACACAAGAGACCCAGTACTTC.

The chain joins TRBV29-1 to TRBJ2-7; D is unresolved. The germline V and J ends were trimmed by 6 bases and 0 bases, with 9 bases remaining between them. This CDR3 has 12 amino acids. The germline gives CDR1 SQVTM, CDR2 ANQGSEA. CDR3 residues: CSVPINSYEQYF. CDR3 sequence (DNA): TGCAGCGTCCCGATAAACTCCTACGAGCAGTACTTC.

The chain uses TRBV12-5 and TRBJ2-1, with 12 nucleotides matching TRBD2. From germline, CDR1 is LGHNT and CDR2 FRNRAP. The CDR3 is 15 amino acids. J gave up 8 bases and V 1 base, and 3 bases lay outside the gene matches. The CDR3 nucleotides are TGTGCTAGTGGTTTGGGGCTAGCGGGGGGGGATGAGCAGTTCTTC. Residues: CASGLGLAGGDEQFF.

This clonotype was picked up a small number of times. The chain has TRBV11-2 and TRBJ1-1, with D unresolved. Germline CDR1 and CDR2: SGHAT and FQNNGV. The CDR3 is 13 residues long. Trimming left V 1 base short and J 8 bases short, with 11 bases between. CDR3 residues: CASSLGARSEAFF. The CDR3 nucleotides read TGTGCCAGCAGCTTAGGAGCCCGATCCGAAGCTTTCTTT. Supplemented by reference TRBV11-2 and TRBJ1-1, the full variable domain reads EAGVAQSPRYKIIEKRQSVAFWCNPISGHATLYWYQQILGQGPKLLIQFQNNGVVDDSQLPKDRFSAERLKGVDSTLKIQPAKLEDSAVYLCASSLGARSEAFFGQGTRLTVV.

Notes on this clonotype: Mismatch with germline at one junction end may stem from a read error. This chain links TRBV29-1 with TRBJ2-3, with 10 bases fitting TRBD1. The CDR3 sequence is 15 residues long. Germline CDR1 SQVTM, CDR2 ANQGSEA. The CDR3 DNA is TGCAGCGTTGAAAACCCCGGGACAGGGGTGGTTACGAAGTATTTT. It translates to CSVENPGTGVVTKYF.

This clonotype was counted between two and nine times. V is TRBV7-9 and J is TRBJ2-5; D unresolved. This CDR3 spans 14 amino acids. Germline values: CDR1 SEHNR, CDR2 FQNEAQ (reference sequence). V was trimmed by 1 base and J by 1 base, leaving 7 bases between them. The CDR3 region has the DNA TGTGCCAGCAGCTTAGGTAACAGCCAAGAGACCCAGTACTTC. Protein product: CASSLGNSQETQYF.

The chain uses TRBV15 and TRBJ2-3; D possibly uses TRBD1 or TRBD2 (5 bases each). The ends were cut back, 7 bases at V and 6 bases at J, with 14 bases in the middle. The length of the CDR3 is 13 residues. Germline-derived CDR1 and CDR2 are LNHNV and YYDKDF (reference sequence). CDR3 nucleotides: TGTGCCACCACCTTTCTTTGGGGGGATACGCAGTATTTT. It translates to CATTFLWGDTQYF.

This clonotype was picked up many times. The chain carries TRBV6-5 and TRBJ2-5; D might be TRBD1 (5 bases). V dropped 2 bases and J dropped 5 bases, with 12 bases sitting between them. Germline CDR1 is MNHEY and CDR2 is SVGAGI. The CDR3 has 14 amino acids. CDR3 amino acids: CASSYARGPETQYF. DNA for the CDR3: TGTGCCAGCAGTTACGCTAGGGGCCCGGAGACCCAGTACTTC.

This clonotype appeared many times. The rearrangement uses TRBV6-5 and TRBJ1-4, with 9 bases that match TRBD1. Looked up from germline, CDR1 is MNHEY and CDR2 is SVGAGI. The trim removed 6 bases at V and 7 bases at J, leaving 9 bases unmatched. The CDR3 runs 15 residues. DNA of the CDR3: TGTGCCAGCAGCTATACAGGGGGCGTAGGTGAAAAACTGTTTTTT. Protein product: CASSYTGGVGEKLFF.

This clonotype was recorded many times. V gene TRBV27 combines with J gene TRBJ1-4; D is perhaps TRBD1 (6 bases). Deletions cut 8 bases from V and 6 bases from J, with 16 bases between. Germline CDR1 MNHEY, CDR2 SMNVEV (reference sequence). CDR3 length: 14 amino acids. In DNA form, the CDR3 reads TGTGCCAGCCGGCAAGGGGGATTATATGAAAAACTGTTTTTT. Its protein is CASRQGGLYEKLFF.

The sample holds a few counts of this clonotype. The V and J genes are TRBV5-4 and TRBJ2-7; TRBD2 is a possible D gene (6 bases). Trimming pared 9 bases from V and 5 bases from J, leaving 18 bases between. Germline V gene sequence: CDR1 SGHNT, CDR2 YYREEE (reference sequence). The CDR3 totals 13 residues. The CDR3 reads CATNRVRGNEQYF. In nucleotides, the CDR3 is TGTGCCACCAACCGGGTACGCGGGAACGAGCAGTACTTC.

The chain recombines TRBV11-3 with TRBJ2-3; TRBD2 matches at 7 bases. The CDR3 extends over 18 amino acids. Germline lookup yields CDR1 SGHNT and CDR2 YENEEA. V trimming: 2 bases; J trimming: 1 base; junction bases outside the gene matches: 12. The CDR3 sequence is CASSLYATSARGTDTQYF. CDR3 sequence (DNA): TGTGCCAGCAGCTTATACGCTACTAGCGCTCGGGGCACAGATACGCAGTATTTT.

This clonotype was detected a few times. The V and J genes are TRBV15 and TRBJ2-3; 7 bases map to TRBD2. The germline CDR1 and CDR2 sequences are LNHNV and YYDKDF (reference sequence). The CDR3 covers 15 residues. The J segment lost 0 bases and the V segment lost 0 bases, leaving 0 bases of the junction unmatched. The CDR3 here is CATSRERGSTDTQYF. CDR3 bases: TGTGCCACCAGCAGAGAGCGGGGGAGCACAGATACGCAGTATTTT.

This clonotype was picked up a small number of times. This rearrangement joins TRBV25-1 to TRBJ2-5; D not resolved. The length of the CDR3 is 14 residues. Trimming took 4 bases from V and 6 from J, leaving 15 bases between them. Per germline, CDR1 MGHDK and CDR2 SYGVNS. The CDR3 nucleotides read TGTGCCAGCAGTGGCCCTCCTGCGATGAAGACCCAGTACTTC. Translated, it gives CASSGPPAMKTQYF. Drawing the rest from reference TRBV25-1 and TRBJ2-5, the complete variable domain is EADIYQTPRYLVIGTGKKITLECSQTMGHDKMYWYQQDPGMELHLIHYSYGVNSTEKGDLSSESTVSRIRTEHFPLTLESARPSHTSQYLCASSGPPAMKTQYFGPGTRLLVL.

In this sample, this clonotype turned up a few times. V gene TRBV3-1 combines with J gene TRBJ2-5, with a tentative D call TRBD1 (5 bases). V lost 4 bases, J lost 2 bases, and 11 bases lay in between. This CDR3 has 14 residues. The germline V gene has CDR1 LGHDT and CDR2 YNNKEL (reference sequence). The CDR3 nucleotides are TGTGCCAGCAGCCCACCAGGGTGGCAAGAGACCCAGTACTTC. This encodes CASSPPGWQETQYF.

This clonotype turned up a few times. V is TRBV12-3 or TRBV12-4 and J is TRBJ2-5, with 7 bases matching TRBD2. The CDR3 length is 15 residues. V trimming: 6 bases; J trimming: 3 bases; junction bases outside the gene matches: 10. In DNA, the CDR3 is TGTGCCAGCAGCCGTCCTAGCGGCCAAGAAGAGACCCAGTACTTC. This gives the protein CASSRPSGQEETQYF.

The chain uses TRBV5-1 and TRBJ2-5, with D possibly TRBD1 on 6 matching bases. Germline V gives CDR1 SGHRS, CDR2 YFSETQ. The V and J ends lost 4 bases and 2 bases respectively, with 18 bases between them. This CDR3 region has 16 residues. The CDR3 nucleotides read TGCGCCAGCAGCCCCGTCAGGGGACCCTATCAAGAGACCCAGTACTTC. This gives the protein CASSPVRGPYQETQYF.

This clonotype was seen repeatedly, ten times or more. The chain uses TRBV7-2 and TRBJ1-5; TRBD1 matches at 8 bases. Germline V gives CDR1 SGHTA, CDR2 FQGNSA. The CDR3 is 15 residues long. The V and J ends lost 5 bases and 2 bases, in that order; junction bases with no gene match: 5. In DNA form, the CDR3 reads TGTGCCAGCAGCCCCGGACAGGGTCGCAATCAGCCCCAGCATTTT. Encoded protein: CASSPGQGRNQPQHF.

A few counts support this clonotype. The rearrangement links TRBV27 to TRBJ2-7, with 7 positions matching TRBD1. The junction had 8 bases not matched to a gene; V was cut back by 3 bases and J by 0 bases. The CDR3 has 16 amino acids. Germline CDR1 reads MNHEY; CDR2 reads SMNVEV (reference sequence). The CDR3 reads CASSFPGQMLSYEQYF. The CDR3 nucleotides are TGTGCCAGCAGTTTCCCGGGACAGATGCTCTCCTACGAGCAGTACTTC.

CDR3 nucleotides: TGTGCCATCAGTGAACTAGCGGGGGGACGCGAGACCCAGTACTTC. This sequence encodes CAISELAGGRETQYF. The chain couples TRBV10-3 to TRBJ2-5, with 12 bases fitting TRBD2. Trimming cost V 3 bases and J 5 bases; bases outside gene matches: 4. Germline CDR1 is ENHRY and CDR2 is SYGVKD. This CDR3 spans 15 amino acids.

This clonotype has more than one count but fewer than ten. The CDR3 DNA sequence: TGCAGTGCTAGGGTCAATGGGCAGGGGGGGGGTCAGCCCCAGCATTTT. As protein: CSARVNGQGGGQPQHF. The rearrangement links TRBV20-1 to TRBJ1-5, with 7 nucleotides matching TRBD1. The CDR3 is made up of 16 amino acids. V trimming: 3 bases; J trimming: 6 bases; junction bases outside the gene matches: 14. Germline CDR1 reads DFQATT; CDR2 reads SNEGSKA (reference sequence).

This clonotype was detected a few times. The chain is built from TRBV11-2 and TRBJ2-1; 13 nucleotides agree with TRBD2. V lost 4 bases and J lost 8; bases outside the gene matches: 5. This CDR3 contains 15 residues. The V gene's germline CDR1 is SGHAT and CDR2 FQNNGV. The CDR3 DNA is TGTGCCAGCAGCTCCGGACTAGCGGGGGTCCATGAGCAGTTCTTC. Its protein product is CASSSGLAGVHEQFF.

This clonotype has a handful of counts. The V call is TRBV11-2, the J call TRBJ2-3; 8 bases agree with TRBD2. The CDR3 length is 15 residues. J was trimmed by 3 bases and V by 4 bases; bases with no gene match: 6. Germline V lookup: CDR1 SGHAT, CDR2 FQNNGV. The CDR3 spells CASSSELAATDTQYF. The CDR3 DNA follows: TGTGCCAGCAGCTCGGAACTAGCGGCGACAGATACGCAGTATTTT.

In its sample, this clonotype was seen many times. V is TRBV29-1 and J is TRBJ1-1, with 8 bases matching TRBD1. The CDR3 totals 12 residues. With 6 bases clipped from V and 4 bases from J, the junction kept 4 bases outside the gene matches. Germline CDR1 reads SQVTM; CDR2 reads ANQGSEA. In DNA, the CDR3 is TGCAGCGTGTACACAGGGGGCACTGAAGCTTTCTTT. It yields the protein CSVYTGGTEAFF.

This clonotype was detected ten times or more. The J gene is TRBJ2-4, the V gene TRBV12-3 or TRBV12-4; 7 bases match TRBD2. The CDR3 sequence is 20 residues long. J lost 2 bases, V lost 5 bases, and 21 bases had no gene match. This chain's CDR3 is CASSPLINSGRPVSKNIQYF. The CDR3 bases are TGTGCCAGCAGTCCGTTAATCAATAGCGGGCGGCCTGTTTCCAAAAACATTCAGTACTTC.

The chain recombines TRBV25-1 with TRBJ2-7; perhaps TRBD2 as D (5 bases). The CDR3 contains 15 residues. Germline CDR1 MGHDK, CDR2 SYGVNS. V lost 5 bases and J lost 0, with 14 bases in between. CDR3: CASSRVATSSYEQYF. CDR3 coding DNA: TGTGCCAGCAGTCGGGTAGCGACGAGCTCCTACGAGCAGTACTTC.